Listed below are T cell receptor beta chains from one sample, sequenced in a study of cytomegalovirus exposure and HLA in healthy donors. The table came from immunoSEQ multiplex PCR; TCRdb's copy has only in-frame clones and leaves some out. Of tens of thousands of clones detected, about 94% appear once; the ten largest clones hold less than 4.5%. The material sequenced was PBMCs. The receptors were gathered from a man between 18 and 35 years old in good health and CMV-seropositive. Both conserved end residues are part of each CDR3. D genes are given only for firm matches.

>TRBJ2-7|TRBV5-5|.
CASSKSGFPYEQYF
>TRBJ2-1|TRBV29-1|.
CSVALDRDMFF
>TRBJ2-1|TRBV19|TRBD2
CASSLHPSQAGGEQFF
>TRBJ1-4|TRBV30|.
CAWTEGRSGKLFF
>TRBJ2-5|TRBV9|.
CASSVDQGRQETQYF
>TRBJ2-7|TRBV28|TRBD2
CAIATPPGLAGASYEQYF
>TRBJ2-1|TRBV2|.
CASSELQVNEQFF
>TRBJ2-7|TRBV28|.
CASTPWGDSYEQYF
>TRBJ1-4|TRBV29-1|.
CSASGGHNEKLFF
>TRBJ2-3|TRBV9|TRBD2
CASSVGTSGSTDTQYF